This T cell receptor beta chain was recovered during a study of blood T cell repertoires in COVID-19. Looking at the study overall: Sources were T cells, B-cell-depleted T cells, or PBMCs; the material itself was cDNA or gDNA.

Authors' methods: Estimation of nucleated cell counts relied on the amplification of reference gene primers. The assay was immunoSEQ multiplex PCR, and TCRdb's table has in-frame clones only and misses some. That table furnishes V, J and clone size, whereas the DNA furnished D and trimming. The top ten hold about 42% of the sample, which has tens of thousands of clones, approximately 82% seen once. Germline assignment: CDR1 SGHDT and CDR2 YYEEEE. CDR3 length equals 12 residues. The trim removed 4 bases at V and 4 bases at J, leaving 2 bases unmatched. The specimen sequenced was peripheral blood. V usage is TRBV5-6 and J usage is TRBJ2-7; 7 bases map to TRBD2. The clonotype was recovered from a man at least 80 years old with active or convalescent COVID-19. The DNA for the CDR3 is TGTGCCAGCAGCGTCGGGGGGTACGAGCAGTACTTC. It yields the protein CASSVGGYEQYF.